This TCR beta chain was documented in a study of response to subunit inactivated influenza vaccine. The study, taken as a whole, reports: The authors put forward the suggestion that each seasonal influenza vaccination may bring in only a limited number of new T cells.

Concerning this clonotype itself: Its antigen is as yet unknown. A much bigger clone sits one base away, suggesting this may be a read error.

Germline V gives CDR1 LGHDT, CDR2 YNNKEL (reference sequence). The CDR3 is 15 amino acids. TCRdb used MiXCR to reprocess the RT-PCR reads, holding one entry per CDR3 protein. The sample yields hundreds of thousands of distinct CDR3 sequences, 7.5% to 8.5% seen once. The sequence was obtained from a man aged 50 to 69 who received an inactivated influenza vaccine. This chain uses TRBV3-1 with TRBJ1-4; perhaps TRBD1 as D (5 bases). The sample was PBMCs from blood, taken 23 to 25 months after vaccination. The DNA for the CDR3 is TGTGCCACCAGCTCCGGCGGGGGTGTCAGGGAAAAACTGTTTTTT. Translated, it gives CATSSGGGVREKLFF.